Listed below are T cell receptor beta chains from one sample, sequenced in a study of PD-1 blockade in classical Hodgkin lymphoma. Libraries were prepared by immunoSEQ multiplex PCR; TCRdb keeps only in-frame clonotypes and omits some of them. In the table there are 150,000 or so clones, 78% of which are singletons. This sample comprised peripheral blood mononuclear cells (PBMCs), obtained before the second cycle of nivolumab. The receptor set was obtained from a human donor with classical Hodgkin lymphoma. CDR3s include the opening cysteine and the closing phenylalanine or tryptophan. A D gene is named only where the DNA matches it firmly. Some rows mark clone size as missing; the rest say once, few, many or name a class of expanded clone.

V	J	D	size	DNA	CDR3
TRBV2	TRBJ1-2	.	few	TGTGCCAGCAGTAGAGACTATGGCTACACCTTC	CASSRDYGYTF
TRBV7-2	TRBJ1-6	.	.	TGTGCCAGCAGCCCGGAGGTCGGGGGGGGTATTTCACCCCTCCACTTT	CASSPEVGGGISPLHF
TRBV29-1	TRBJ1-1	TRBD1	once	TGCAGCCTCGGGACAGCGGGCACTGAAGCTTTCTTT	CSLGTAGTEAFF
TRBV9	TRBJ2-3	.	.	TGTGCCAGCAGCGTAGGCCCCTCGACAGCCTTCACAGATACGCAGTATTTT	CASSVGPSTAFTDTQYF
TRBV5-4	TRBJ2-2	.	.	TGTGCCAGCAGCTTGGGCTCTAGCGCTGGGACCGGGGAGCTGTTTTTT	CASSLGSSAGTGELFF
TRBV7-9	TRBJ2-1	.	.	TGTGCCAGCAGCTTGACAGTCCAATACAATGAGCAGTTCTTC	CASSLTVQYNEQFF
TRBV9	TRBJ2-2	.	.	TGTGCCAGCAGCGTAGCTGGCGGGGAGCTGTTTTTT	CASSVAGGELFF
TRBV7-2	TRBJ2-7	TRBD1	once	TGTGCCAGCACCAGGACAGGGGATCTCCCGGTTCCCTACGAGCAGTACTTC	CASTRTGDLPVPYEQYF
TRBV10-3	TRBJ2-3	TRBD1	.	TGTGCCATCACTTTGGACAGGGAAAATACGCAGTATTTT	CAITLDRENTQYF
TRBV28	TRBJ1-2	.	.	TGTGCCAGCAGTTCAGGGGTCAACTATGGCTACACCTTC	CASSSGVNYGYTF
TRBV4-2	TRBJ2-1	TRBD2	.	TGTGCCAGCAGGTCCCTAGCGGGAGGGCTCAATGAGCAGTTCTTC	CASRSLAGGLNEQFF